The present TCR beta chain was sequenced within a study of CD4+ T cells in melanoma. General observations from the study: Neoantigen-specific CD4+ T cells in melanoma reportedly had diverse differentiation states. A reported correlation linked neoantigen-specific CD4+ T cells to CD8+, macrophage and B cell function.

The method was immunoSEQ multiplex PCR; TCRdb's version includes in-frame clones alone and lacks a portion of them. This sample yields 120,000 to 150,000 clones, of which 92% are seen a single time; 1.5% belongs to the top ten. Comments on this clone: Its antigen is undetermined.

The CDR3 extends over 13 amino acids. Trimming shortened V by 8 bases and J by 4 bases, and 14 bases separated the two germline ends. Germline assignment: CDR1 WSHSY and CDR2 SAAADI. The chain uses TRBV10-2 and TRBJ2-5; possibly TRBD1 for D (7 bases). This sequence originates from a human donor with melanoma. CDR3 bases: TGCGCCAGCGCGGGACAGATAGGAGAGACCCAGTACTTC. Translating it yields CASAGQIGETQYF.